The T cell receptor beta chain under discussion was sequenced for a study of T cell responses to AZD1222 COVID-19 vaccine. The protocol was immunoSEQ multiplex PCR, while the TCRdb copy is restricted to in-frame clones and leaves out a portion. The data hold under 90,000 clones, with approximately 83% observed a single time. This sequence was found in an adult who received the AZD1222 COVID-19 vaccine. Specimen: peripheral blood, collected 28 days after the second AZD1222 dose.

CDR3 loop: CASSPGQGNTEAFF. Written as DNA, the CDR3 is TGTGCCAGCTCACCGGGTCAAGGGAACACTGAAGCTTTCTTT. The V and J genes are TRBV18 and TRBJ1-1; the D is unclear. Trimming shortened V by 3 bases and J by 1 base, and 9 bases separated the two germline ends. Per the germline V gene, CDR1 is KGHSH and CDR2 is LQKENI. This CDR3 comprises 14 residues. The whole variable domain, filled in from reference TRBV18 and TRBJ1-1, reads NAGVMQNPRHLVRRRGQEARLRCSPMKGHSHVYWYRQLPEEGLKFMVYLQKENIIDESGMPKERFSAEFPKEGPSILRIQQVVRGDSAAYFCASSPGQGNTEAFFGQGTRLTVV.